Listed below are T cell receptor beta chains from one sample, sequenced in a study of cytomegalovirus exposure and HLA in healthy donors. The repertoire was sequenced with immunoSEQ multiplex PCR; TCRdb's copy has only in-frame clones and lacks some. The sample lists roughly 170,000 clones; approximately 80% were seen once. Sequenced sample: PBMCs. The receptors derive from a man between 18 and 29 years old in good health and CMV-seronegative. The CDR3 runs from the conserved cysteine through the conserved F or W. A D gene is named only where the DNA matches it firmly. Where a row states a size, it is once, few, many or the class of an expanded clone; other rows omit it.

J | V | D | size | length | CDR3 | DNA
TRBJ1-5 | TRBV27 | . | . | 16 | CASSLYSAGVGQPQHF | TGTGCCAGCAGTTTATATAGCGCAGGGGTCGGTCAGCCCCAGCATTTT
TRBJ1-5 | TRBV5-1 | . | . | 14 | CASSLGPSNQPQHF | TGCGCCAGCAGCTTGGGGCCCAGCAATCAGCCCCAGCATTTT
TRBJ1-3 | TRBV2 | . | few | 14 | CASILEGSGNTIYF | TGTGCCAGCATCTTGGAGGGCTCTGGAAACACCATATATTTT
TRBJ2-6 | TRBV15 | TRBD1 | few | 16 | CATSRTGGEAFDVLTF | TGTGCCACCAGCCGTACAGGGGGCGAGGCCTTTGACGTCCTGACTTTC
TRBJ1-4 | TRBV28 | . | . | 16 | CASSLAAEATNEKLFF | TGTGCCAGCAGTTTAGCCGCCGAGGCTACTAATGAAAAACTGTTTTTT
TRBJ1-2 | TRBV6-5 | TRBD1 | . | 16 | CASSYVRTGGGYGYTF | TGTGCCAGCAGTTACGTTAGGACAGGGGGGGGCTATGGCTACACCTTC
TRBJ2-7 | TRBV6-6 | . | . | 13 | CASSYVTTYEQYF | TGTGCCAGCAGTTACGTGACAACCTACGAGCAGTACTTC
TRBJ2-7 | TRBV28 | . | . | 16 | CASSFPARALGYEQYF | TGTGCCAGCAGTTTTCCCGCCAGGGCATTGGGCTACGAGCAGTACTTC
TRBJ1-2 | TRBV28 | . | few | 17 | CASRHRLPRQEVRGYTF | TGTGCCAGCAGACACCGCCTACCGAGACAGGAGGTCCGTGGCTACACCTTC
TRBJ1-1 | TRBV4-1 | . | . | 13 | CASTRTANTEAFF | TGCGCCAGCACCCGGACAGCTAACACTGAAGCTTTCTTT
TRBJ2-1 | TRBV19 | . | . | 11 | CASTYYNEQFF | TGTGCCAGTACCTACTACAATGAGCAGTTCTTC
TRBJ2-5 | TRBV27 | . | . | 14 | CASSGRGQKETQYF | TGTGCCAGCAGTGGCCGTGGACAGAAAGAGACCCAGTACTTC
TRBJ2-1 | TRBV7-9 | TRBD1 | . | 15 | CASSLVPGQNNEQFF | TGTGCCAGCAGCTTAGTACCGGGACAGAACAATGAGCAGTTCTTC
TRBJ2-2 | TRBV2 | . | . | 15 | CASSEQTVSIGELFF | TGTGCCAGCAGTGAACAGACAGTTTCTATCGGGGAGCTGTTTTTT
TRBJ2-1 | TRBV7-3 | TRBD2 | . | 15 | CASSLLAGGPNEQFF | TGTGCCAGCAGCTTACTGGCGGGGGGCCCCAATGAGCAGTTCTTC
TRBJ1-1 | TRBV11-2 | . | once | 16 | CASSLSRGRVNTEAFF | TGTGCCAGCAGCTTATCTCGGGGTCGGGTGAACACTGAAGCTTTCTTT
TRBJ2-7 | TRBV28 | . | . | 14 | CASSLSLGGHEQYF | TGTGCCAGCAGTTTGAGCCTGGGGGGGCACGAGCAGTACTTC